This T cell receptor (beta chain) was identified during a study of Ad26.COV2.S vaccination and SARS-CoV-2 variants. Study in general: Among those in the COV1001 Ad26.COV2.S trial arm was the donor. Ad26.COV2.S, an intramuscular injection, was given once or twice 56 days apart. General study points: Responses of spike-specific T cells (both CD8+ and CD4+) reportedly showed substantial breadth after vaccination. Spike-specific TCR breadth was greater after Ad26.COV2.S than placebo.

Specified treatment: roughly 20 received Ad26.COV2.S at low or high dose, single or two shots; about 5 received placebo; per-sample allocation not given. Sampling was performed 63 days after the first vaccine or placebo injection. Produced via immunoSEQ multiplex PCR; TCRdb's table is partial and in-frame only. Among over 400,000 clones listed, 90% were seen once. Turning to this clone: Its target is unknown.

The CDR3 covers 16 residues. The junction had 9 bases not matched to a gene; V was cut back by 5 bases and J by 4 bases. The germline V gene encodes CDR1 MGHRA and CDR2 YSYEKL. The chain is built from TRBV4-1 and TRBJ1-4, with 8 bases that match TRBD1. The clonotype comes from a person between 18 and 60 years old who received the Ad26.COV2.S COVID-19 vaccine or a placebo. Sequencing was performed on peripheral blood, taken in a trial of Ad26.COV2.S vaccine versus placebo. In nucleotides, the CDR3 is TGCGCCAGCAGCTACGTTCAGGGGGCGGTTAATGAAAAACTGTTTTTT. Translated: CASSYVQGAVNEKLFF.